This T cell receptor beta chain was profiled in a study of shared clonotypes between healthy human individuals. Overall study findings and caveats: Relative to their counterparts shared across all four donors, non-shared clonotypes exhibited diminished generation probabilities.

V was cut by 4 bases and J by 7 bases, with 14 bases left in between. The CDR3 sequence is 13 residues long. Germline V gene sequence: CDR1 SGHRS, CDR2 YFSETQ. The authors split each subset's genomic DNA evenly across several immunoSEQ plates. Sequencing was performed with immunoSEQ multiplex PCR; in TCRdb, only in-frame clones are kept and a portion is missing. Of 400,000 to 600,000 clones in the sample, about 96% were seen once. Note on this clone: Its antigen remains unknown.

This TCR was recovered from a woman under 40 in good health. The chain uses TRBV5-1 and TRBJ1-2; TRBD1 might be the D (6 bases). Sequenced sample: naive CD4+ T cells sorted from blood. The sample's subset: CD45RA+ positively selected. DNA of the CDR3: TGCGCCAGCAGCCCCCCGGGGGCGTCTGGCTACACCTTC. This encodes CASSPPGASGYTF.